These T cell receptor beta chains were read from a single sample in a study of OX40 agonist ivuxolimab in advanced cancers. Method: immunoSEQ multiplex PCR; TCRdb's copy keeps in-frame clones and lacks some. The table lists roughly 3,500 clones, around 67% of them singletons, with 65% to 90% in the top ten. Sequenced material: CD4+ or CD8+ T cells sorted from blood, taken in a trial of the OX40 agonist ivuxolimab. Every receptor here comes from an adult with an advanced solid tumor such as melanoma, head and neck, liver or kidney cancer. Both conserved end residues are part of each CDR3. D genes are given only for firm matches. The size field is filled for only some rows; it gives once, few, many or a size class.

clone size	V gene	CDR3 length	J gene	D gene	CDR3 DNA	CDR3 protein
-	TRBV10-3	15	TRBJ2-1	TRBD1	TGTGCCATCAGTGAAGACAGGGGGCCCTCCAATGAGCAGTTCTTC	CAISEDRGPSNEQFF
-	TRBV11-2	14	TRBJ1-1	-	TGTGCCAGCAGCCCAGGGCGGGGTGGCACTGAAGCTTTCTTT	CASSPGRGGTEAFF
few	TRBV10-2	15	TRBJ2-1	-	TGCGCCAGCAGTGAGGGGGAGGAGGGACCCAATGAGCAGTTCTTC	CASSEGEEGPNEQFF
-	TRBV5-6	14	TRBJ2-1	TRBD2	TGTGCCAGCAGCATGGGACTAGCGTACAATGAGCAGTTCTTC	CASSMGLAYNEQFF
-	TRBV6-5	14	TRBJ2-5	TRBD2	TGTGCCAGAAGGGACTATAAACTGGGGGAGACCCAGTACTTC	CARRDYKLGETQYF
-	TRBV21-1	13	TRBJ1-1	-	TGTGCCAGCAGCAAGGCGGGTAACACTGAAGCTTTCTTT	CASSKAGNTEAFF
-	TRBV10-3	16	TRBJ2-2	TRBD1	TGTGCCATCAGTGAGGGGCAGGGGGCGCGCACCGGGGAGCTGTTTTTT	CAISEGQGARTGELFF
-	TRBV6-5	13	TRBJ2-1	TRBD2	TGTGCCAGCACCGGGACTAGTTTCAATGAGCAGTTCTTC	CASTGTSFNEQFF
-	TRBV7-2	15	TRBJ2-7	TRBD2	TGTGCCAGCAGCTTAGGGGGGGGGATCTCCTACGAGCAGTACTTC	CASSLGGGISYEQYF
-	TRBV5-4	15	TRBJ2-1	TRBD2	TGTGCCAGCAGCCAACGGACTAGCGGGGGAAAGGAGCAGTTCTTC	CASSQRTSGGKEQFF
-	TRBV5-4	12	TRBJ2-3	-	TGTGCCAGCAGCTTGAATGCAGATACGCAGTATTTT	CASSLNADTQYF
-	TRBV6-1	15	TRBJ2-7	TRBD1	TGTGCCAGCAGTGAAGGTTGGAAGGGGGCTGGGGAGCAGTACTTC	CASSEGWKGAGEQYF
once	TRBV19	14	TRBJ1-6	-	TGTGCCAGTAGTATTGATCGCCGGGGTTCACCCCTCCACTTT	CASSIDRRGSPLHF
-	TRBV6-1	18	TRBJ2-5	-	TGTGCCAGCAGTGAATATAGGTGGGGGAACAGGGGAGGGGAGACCCAGTACTTC	CASSEYRWGNRGGETQYF
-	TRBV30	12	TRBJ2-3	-	TGTGCCTGGAGTGTGGGAACAGATACGCAGTATTTT	CAWSVGTDTQYF
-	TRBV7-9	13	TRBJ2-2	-	TGTGCCAGGGATCTGTATGGCACCGGGGAGCTGTTTTTT	CARDLYGTGELFF
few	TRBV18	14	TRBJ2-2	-	TGTGCCAGCTCACCCGGCCCTCACACCGGGGAGCTGTTTTTT	CASSPGPHTGELFF
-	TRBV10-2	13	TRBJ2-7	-	TGCGCCAGCAGTGGAGGCGCAACCTACGAGCAGTACTTC	CASSGGATYEQYF
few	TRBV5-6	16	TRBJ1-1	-	TGTGCCAGCAGCTTGGGGGCAGGACAAACGATCACTGAAGCTTTCTTT	CASSLGAGQTITEAFF
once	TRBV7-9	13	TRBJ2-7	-	TGTGCCAGCAGCTTAGGAACGGGTTACGAGCAGTACTTC	CASSLGTGYEQYF
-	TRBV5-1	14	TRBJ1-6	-	TGCGCCAGCGGCAGTGGCTCCTATAATTCACCCCTCCACTTT	CASGSGSYNSPLHF
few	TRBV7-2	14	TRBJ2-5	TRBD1	TGTGCCAGCAGCTTAGTAGGGGGCGGTGAGACCCAGTACTTC	CASSLVGGGETQYF
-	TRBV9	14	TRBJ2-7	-	TGTGCCAGCAGCGTAGAGGGAGGCGGGTACGAGCAGTACTTC	CASSVEGGGYEQYF
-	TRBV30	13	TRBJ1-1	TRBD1	TGTGCCTGGGGAGACAGGGTTATGGAGGAAGCTTTCTTT	CAWGDRVMEEAFF
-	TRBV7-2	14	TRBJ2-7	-	TGTGCCAGCAGCTTGGGCGGGGGCCTCTACGAGCAGTACTTC	CASSLGGGLYEQYF
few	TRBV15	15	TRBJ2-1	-	TGTGCCACCAGCCTGGACCCGGAGACCTACAATGAGCAGTTCTTC	CATSLDPETYNEQFF
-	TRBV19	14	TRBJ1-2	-	TGTGCCAGTAGCCATATTACAGGGCAGGGTGGCTACACCTTC	CASSHITGQGGYTF
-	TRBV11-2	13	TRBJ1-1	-	TGTGCCAGCAGCCCAATGAACCCCCCTGAAGCTTTCTTT	CASSPMNPPEAFF
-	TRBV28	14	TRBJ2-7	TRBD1	TGTGCCAGCAGGCCAGGGACAGGGGCTCACGAGCAGTACTTC	CASRPGTGAHEQYF
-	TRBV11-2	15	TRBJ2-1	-	TGTGCCAGCAGCTCTCACGGGAGCTCCTACAATGAGCAGTTCTTC	CASSSHGSSYNEQFF
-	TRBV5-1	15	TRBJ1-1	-	TGCGCCAGCAGCCCCCGCCAGGGAGAGAACACTGAAGCTTTCTTT	CASSPRQGENTEAFF
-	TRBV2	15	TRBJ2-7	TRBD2	TGTGCCAGCAGTTCCACTAGCGGGGGGGCTTACGAGCAGTACTTC	CASSSTSGGAYEQYF
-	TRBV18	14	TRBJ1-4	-	TGTGCCAGCTCACCAGAACCGATGGGTGAAAAACTGTTTTTT	CASSPEPMGEKLFF
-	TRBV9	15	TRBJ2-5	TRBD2	TGTGCCAGCAGCGTAGGAAACGGGGGGGCGGAGACCCAGTACTTC	CASSVGNGGAETQYF
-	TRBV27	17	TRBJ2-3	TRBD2	TGTGCCAGCTCTGGCGGGACTAGCGGGGGAAGCACAGATACGCAGTATTTT	CASSGGTSGGSTDTQYF
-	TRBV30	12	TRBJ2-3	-	TGTGCCTGGAGTGTTGGCACAGATACGCAGTATTTT	CAWSVGTDTQYF
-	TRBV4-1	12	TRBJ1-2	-	TGCGCCAGCAGCTCCCAAGTTTCTGGCTACACCTTC	CASSSQVSGYTF
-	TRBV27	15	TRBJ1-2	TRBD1	TGTGCCAGCAGGGTCGGGACAGGGGGCAGCTATGGCTACACCTTC	CASRVGTGGSYGYTF
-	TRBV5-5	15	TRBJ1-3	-	TGTGCCAGCAGTCCCGGGCAGAGCTCTGGAAACACCATATATTTT	CASSPGQSSGNTIYF
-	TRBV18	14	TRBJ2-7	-	TGTGCCAGCTCACCGATCCAGGGTGGGGACGAGCAGTACTTC	CASSPIQGGDEQYF
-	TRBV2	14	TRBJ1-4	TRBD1	TGTGCCAGGGGAACGGGACAGCTTAATGAAAAACTGTTTTTT	CARGTGQLNEKLFF
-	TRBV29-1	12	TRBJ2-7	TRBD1	TGCAGCGTCCGGACAGGCGACTACGAGCAGTACTTC	CSVRTGDYEQYF
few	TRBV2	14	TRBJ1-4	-	TGTGCCAGCAGTGAAGCAGGGTATAATGAAAAACTGTTTTTT	CASSEAGYNEKLFF
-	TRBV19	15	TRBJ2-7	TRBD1	TGTGCCAGTAGTATAGGGATGACAGGGGGCATCGAGCAGTACTTC	CASSIGMTGGIEQYF
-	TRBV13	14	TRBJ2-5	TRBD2	TGTGCCAGCACTGTGGGACTAGCGGAAGAGACCCAGTACTTC	CASTVGLAEETQYF
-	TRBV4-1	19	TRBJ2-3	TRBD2	TGCGCCAGCAGCCAAGTAGTCCTTCCTGGCGGGGGGAGCACAGATACGCAGTATTTT	CASSQVVLPGGGSTDTQYF
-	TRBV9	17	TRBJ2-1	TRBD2	TGTGCCAGCAGCGTAGTAACTAGCGGGGGCCTATCCAATGAGCAGTTCTTC	CASSVVTSGGLSNEQFF
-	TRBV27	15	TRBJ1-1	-	TGTGCCAGCAGTTTTAATGGGGGGGGGAACACTGAAGCTTTCTTT	CASSFNGGGNTEAFF
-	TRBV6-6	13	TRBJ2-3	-	TGTGCCAGCAGTTACGGGGGTACAGATACGCAGTATTTT	CASSYGGTDTQYF
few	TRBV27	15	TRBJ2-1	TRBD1	TGTGCCAGCAGTGTACGGACAGGGGCGTACAATGAGCAGTTCTTC	CASSVRTGAYNEQFF